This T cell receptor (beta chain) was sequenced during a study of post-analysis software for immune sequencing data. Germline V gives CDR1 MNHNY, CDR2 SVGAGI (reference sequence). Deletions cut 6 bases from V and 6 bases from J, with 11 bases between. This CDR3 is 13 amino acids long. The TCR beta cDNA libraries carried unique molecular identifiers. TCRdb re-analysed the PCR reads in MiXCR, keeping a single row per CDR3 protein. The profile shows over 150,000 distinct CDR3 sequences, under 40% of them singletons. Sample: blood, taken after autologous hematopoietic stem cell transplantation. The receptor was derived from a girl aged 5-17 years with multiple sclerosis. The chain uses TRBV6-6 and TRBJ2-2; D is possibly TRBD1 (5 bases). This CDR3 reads CASSLQVAGELFF. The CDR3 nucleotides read TGTGCCAGCAGCTTACAGGTCGCCGGGGAGCTGTTTTTT.